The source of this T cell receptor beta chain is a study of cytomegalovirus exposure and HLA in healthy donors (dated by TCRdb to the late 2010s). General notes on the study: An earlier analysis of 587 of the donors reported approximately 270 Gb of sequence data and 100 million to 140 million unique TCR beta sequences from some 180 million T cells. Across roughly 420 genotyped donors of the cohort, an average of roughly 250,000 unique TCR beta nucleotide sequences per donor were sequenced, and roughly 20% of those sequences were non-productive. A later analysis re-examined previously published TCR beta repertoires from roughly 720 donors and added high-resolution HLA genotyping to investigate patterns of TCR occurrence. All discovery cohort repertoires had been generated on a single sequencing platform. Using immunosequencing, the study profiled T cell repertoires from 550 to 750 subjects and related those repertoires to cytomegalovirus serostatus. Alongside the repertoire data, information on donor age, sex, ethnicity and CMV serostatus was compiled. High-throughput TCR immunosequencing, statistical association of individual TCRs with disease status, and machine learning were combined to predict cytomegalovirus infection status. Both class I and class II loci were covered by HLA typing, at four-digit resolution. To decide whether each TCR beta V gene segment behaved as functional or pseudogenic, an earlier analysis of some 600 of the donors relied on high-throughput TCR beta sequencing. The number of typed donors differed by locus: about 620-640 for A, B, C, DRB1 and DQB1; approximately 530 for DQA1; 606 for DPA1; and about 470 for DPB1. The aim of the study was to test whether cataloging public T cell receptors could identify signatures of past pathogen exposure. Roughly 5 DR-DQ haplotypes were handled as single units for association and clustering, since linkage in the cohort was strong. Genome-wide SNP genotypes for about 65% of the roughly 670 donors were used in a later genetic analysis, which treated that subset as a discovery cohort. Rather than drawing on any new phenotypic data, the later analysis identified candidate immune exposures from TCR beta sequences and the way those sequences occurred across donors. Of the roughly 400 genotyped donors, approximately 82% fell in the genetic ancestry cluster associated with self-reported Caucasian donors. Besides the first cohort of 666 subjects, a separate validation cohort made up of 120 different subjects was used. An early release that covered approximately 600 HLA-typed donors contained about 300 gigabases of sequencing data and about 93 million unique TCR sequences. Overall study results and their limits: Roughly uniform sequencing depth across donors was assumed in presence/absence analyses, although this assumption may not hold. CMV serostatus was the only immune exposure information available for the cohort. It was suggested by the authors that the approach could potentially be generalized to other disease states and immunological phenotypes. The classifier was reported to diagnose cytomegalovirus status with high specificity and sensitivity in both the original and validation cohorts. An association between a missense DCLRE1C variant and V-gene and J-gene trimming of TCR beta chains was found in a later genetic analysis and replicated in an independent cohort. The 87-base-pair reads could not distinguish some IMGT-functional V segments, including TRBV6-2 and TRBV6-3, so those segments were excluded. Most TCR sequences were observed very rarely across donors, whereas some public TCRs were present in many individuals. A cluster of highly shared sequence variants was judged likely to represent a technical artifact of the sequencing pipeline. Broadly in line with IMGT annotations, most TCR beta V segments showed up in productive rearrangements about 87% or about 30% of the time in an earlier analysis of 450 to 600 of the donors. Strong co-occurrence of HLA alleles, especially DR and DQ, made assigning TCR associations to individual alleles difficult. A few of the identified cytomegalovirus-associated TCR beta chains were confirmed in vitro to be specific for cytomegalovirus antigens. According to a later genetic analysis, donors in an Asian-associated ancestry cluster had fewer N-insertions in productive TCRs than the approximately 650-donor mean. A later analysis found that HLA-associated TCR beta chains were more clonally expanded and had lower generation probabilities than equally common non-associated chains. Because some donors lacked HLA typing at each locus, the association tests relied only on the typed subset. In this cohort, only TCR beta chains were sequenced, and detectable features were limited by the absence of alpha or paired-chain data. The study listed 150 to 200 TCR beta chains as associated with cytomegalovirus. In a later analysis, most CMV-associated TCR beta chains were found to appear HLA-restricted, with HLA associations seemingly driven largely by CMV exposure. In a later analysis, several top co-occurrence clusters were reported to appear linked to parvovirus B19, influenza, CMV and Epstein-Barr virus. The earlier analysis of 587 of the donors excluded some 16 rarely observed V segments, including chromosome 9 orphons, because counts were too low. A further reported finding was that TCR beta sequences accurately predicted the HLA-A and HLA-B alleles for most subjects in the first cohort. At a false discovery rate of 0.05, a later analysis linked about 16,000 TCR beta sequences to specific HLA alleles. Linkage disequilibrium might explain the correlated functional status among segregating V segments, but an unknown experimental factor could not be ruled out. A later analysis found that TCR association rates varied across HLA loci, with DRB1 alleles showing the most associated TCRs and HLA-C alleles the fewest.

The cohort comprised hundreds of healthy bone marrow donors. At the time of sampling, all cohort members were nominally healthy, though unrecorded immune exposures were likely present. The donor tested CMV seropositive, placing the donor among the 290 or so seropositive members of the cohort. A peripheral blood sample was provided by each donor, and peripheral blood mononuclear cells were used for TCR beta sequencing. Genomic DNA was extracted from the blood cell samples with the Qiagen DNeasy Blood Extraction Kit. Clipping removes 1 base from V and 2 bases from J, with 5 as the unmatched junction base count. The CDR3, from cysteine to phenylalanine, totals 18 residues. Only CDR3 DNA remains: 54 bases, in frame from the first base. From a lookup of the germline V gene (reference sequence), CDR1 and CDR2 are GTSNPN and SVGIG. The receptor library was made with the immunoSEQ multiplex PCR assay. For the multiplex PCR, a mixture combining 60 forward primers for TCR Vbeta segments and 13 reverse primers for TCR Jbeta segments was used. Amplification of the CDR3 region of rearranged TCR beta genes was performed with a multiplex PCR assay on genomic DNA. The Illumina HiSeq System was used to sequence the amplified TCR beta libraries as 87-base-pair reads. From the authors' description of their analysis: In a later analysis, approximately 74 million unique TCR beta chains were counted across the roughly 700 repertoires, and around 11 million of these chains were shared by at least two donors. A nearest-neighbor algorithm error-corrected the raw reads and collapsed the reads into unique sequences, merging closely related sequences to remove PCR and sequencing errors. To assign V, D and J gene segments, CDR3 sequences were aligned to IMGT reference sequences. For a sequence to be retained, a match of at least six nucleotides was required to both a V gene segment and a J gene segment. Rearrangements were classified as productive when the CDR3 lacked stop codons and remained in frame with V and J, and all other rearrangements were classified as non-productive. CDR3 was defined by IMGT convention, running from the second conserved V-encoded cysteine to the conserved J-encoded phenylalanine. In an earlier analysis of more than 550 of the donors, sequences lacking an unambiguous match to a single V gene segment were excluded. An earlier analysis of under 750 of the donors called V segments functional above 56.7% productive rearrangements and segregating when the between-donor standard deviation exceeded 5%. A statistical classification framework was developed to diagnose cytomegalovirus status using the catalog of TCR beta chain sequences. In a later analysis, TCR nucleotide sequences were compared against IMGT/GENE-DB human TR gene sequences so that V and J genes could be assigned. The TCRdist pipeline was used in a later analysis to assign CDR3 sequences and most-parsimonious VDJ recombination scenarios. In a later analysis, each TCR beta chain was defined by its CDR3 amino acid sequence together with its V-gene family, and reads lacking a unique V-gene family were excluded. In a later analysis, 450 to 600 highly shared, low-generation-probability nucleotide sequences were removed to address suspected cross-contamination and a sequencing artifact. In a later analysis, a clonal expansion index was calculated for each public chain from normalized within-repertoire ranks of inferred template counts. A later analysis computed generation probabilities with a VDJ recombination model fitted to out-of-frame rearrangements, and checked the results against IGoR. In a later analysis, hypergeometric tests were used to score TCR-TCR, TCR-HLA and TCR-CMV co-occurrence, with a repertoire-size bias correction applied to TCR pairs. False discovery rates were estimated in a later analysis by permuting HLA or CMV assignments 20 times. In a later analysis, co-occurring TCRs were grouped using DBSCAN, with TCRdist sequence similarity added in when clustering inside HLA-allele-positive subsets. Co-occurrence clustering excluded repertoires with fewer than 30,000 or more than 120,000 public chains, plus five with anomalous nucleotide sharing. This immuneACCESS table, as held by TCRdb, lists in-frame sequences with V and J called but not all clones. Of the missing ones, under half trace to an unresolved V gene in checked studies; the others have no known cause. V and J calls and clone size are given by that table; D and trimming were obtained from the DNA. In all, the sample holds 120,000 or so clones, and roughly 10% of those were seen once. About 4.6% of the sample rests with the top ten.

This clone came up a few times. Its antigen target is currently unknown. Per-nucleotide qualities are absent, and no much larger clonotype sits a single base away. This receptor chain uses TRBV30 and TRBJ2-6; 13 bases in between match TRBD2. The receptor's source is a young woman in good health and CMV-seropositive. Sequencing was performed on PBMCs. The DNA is TGTGCCTGGAGTGGGACTAGCGGGAGTTTCACTGGGGCCAACGTCCTGACTTTC. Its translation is CAWSGTSGSFTGANVLTF.